This T cell receptor (beta chain) was observed in a study of control samples from healthy donors and cancer patients. The CDR3 has 14 residues. Germline V gene lookup returns CDR1 MNHEY and CDR2 SVGAGI. V gave up 6 bases and J gave up 4 bases, with 12 bases separating them. Profiled with immunoSEQ multiplex PCR; TCRdb holds only in-frame clones, not every one. The sample shows more than 85,000 clones, 90% of them seen only once. The chain has TRBV6-5 and TRBJ2-2; the D is unclear. What was sequenced was blood. The receptor was isolated from a human donor in good health. The donor label of this sample is uncertain. The CDR3 bases are TGTGCCAGCAGACGGAACCTACGCACCGGGGAGCTGTTTTTT. Translating it yields CASRRNLRTGELFF.